The 28 T cell receptor beta chains presented below share a single source sample, sequenced in a study of blood T cells in healthy people across ages. The authors ran a second PCR of about 7 to 12 cycles using a sample-barcoded 5' primer and a J-beta primer mix. Via MiXCR, TCRdb re-called the 5' RACE reads, giving one row per CDR3 protein. In the table there are 1.5 million to 2 million distinct CDR3 sequences, roughly 27% of which are singletons. Sequenced sample: blood. These receptors were obtained from a woman in her 30s in good health.

This clonotype was detected a few times. V and J are TRBV5-1 and TRBJ2-1; 8 bases map to TRBD1. CDR1 and CDR2 from the germline V gene are SGHRS and YFSETQ. The CDR3 contains 14 residues. With 4 bases clipped from V and 10 bases from J, the junction kept 10 bases outside the gene matches. CDR3 amino acids: CASSHPDRALEQFF. The CDR3 DNA is TGCGCCAGCAGCCATCCGGACAGGGCTCTAGAGCAGTTCTTC.

The chain recombines TRBV29-1 with TRBJ1-1; maybe TRBD1 (5 bases). V was trimmed by 7 bases and J by 3 bases, leaving 12 bases between them. Germline V CDR1 and CDR2: SQVTM, ANQGSEA. CDR3 length: 12 residues. The CDR3 DNA is TGCAGCGGTGGGACGGTCGACACTGAAGCTTTCTTT. Protein sequence: CSGGTVDTEAFF.

This chain uses TRBV5-1 with TRBJ1-1, with 7 bases lining up with TRBD1. Germline-derived CDR1 and CDR2 are SGHRS and YFSETQ. V gave up 3 bases and J gave up 3 bases; unmatched junction bases: 5. The CDR3 has 14 amino acids. Here the CDR3 DNA reads TGCGCCAGCAGCTCCGACAGGGACCACACTGAAGCTTTCTTT. Translated, it gives CASSSDRDHTEAFF.

In this sample, this clonotype turned up many times. The J gene is TRBJ1-4, the V gene TRBV6-6, with a possible D match to TRBD1 (5 bases). V lost 4 bases, J lost 7 bases, and 7 bases lay in between. The CDR3 totals 12 residues. In germline, CDR1 is MNHNY, CDR2 SVGAGI (reference sequence). The CDR3 coding sequence is TGTGCCAGCAGTTTTGGGACTGAAAAACTGTTTTTT. Amino acids: CASSFGTEKLFF.

This clonotype has just a few counts. The chain joins TRBV28 to TRBJ1-5; D ambiguous. Germline CDR1 MDHEN, CDR2 SYDVKM. The length of the CDR3 is 12 residues. V lost 7 bases and J lost 0, with 4 bases in between. CDR3 coding DNA: TGTGCCAGCAAATATAGCAATCAGCCCCAGCATTTT. It specifies CASKYSNQPQHF.

The chain is built from TRBV7-2 and TRBJ1-1; tentatively, D is TRBD1 (5 bases). The CDR3 sequence is 15 residues long. The V gene's germline CDR1 is SGHTA and CDR2 FQGNSA. With 8 bases removed from V and 1 base from J, the gap between germline ends came to 17 bases. CDR3 nucleotide sequence: TGTGCCAGCTCACCGTACGGGGGAGAGAACACTGAAGCTTTCTTT. It codes for CASSPYGGENTEAFF. Filled out from reference TRBV7-2 and TRBJ1-1, the complete variable domain reads GAGVSQSPSNKVTEKGKDVELRCDPISGHTALYWYRQSLGQGLEFLIYFQGNSAPDKSGLPSDRFSAERTGGSVSTLTIQRTQQEDSAVYLCASSPYGGENTEAFFGQGTRLTVV.

This clonotype was counted ten times or more. The V call is TRBV7-9, the J call TRBJ2-1; TRBD2 might be the D (5 bases). V was trimmed by 5 bases and J by 9 bases, leaving 20 bases between them. Per the germline V gene, CDR1 is SEHNR and CDR2 is FQNEAQ (reference sequence). This CDR3 is 15 amino acids long. Here the CDR3 reads CASSPLALQSGEQFF. The CDR3 DNA sequence: TGTGCCAGCAGCCCGCTAGCTCTCCAATCGGGTGAGCAGTTCTTC.

The gene calls are TRBV5-1 and TRBJ2-7; 13 bases map to TRBD2. Germline V gives CDR1 SGHRS, CDR2 YFSETQ. V lost 3 bases, J lost 6 bases, and 9 bases stayed unmatched. There are 16 residues in the CDR3. The CDR3, as DNA: TGCGCCAGCAGCTCGTTCACTAGCGGGGGGGCCAGCGAGCAGTACTTC. It codes for CASSSFTSGGASEQYF.

This clonotype was counted a few times. The chain joins TRBV4-3 to TRBJ2-7; 13 nucleotides match TRBD2. CDR1 is LGHNA and CDR2 is YSLEER in the germline V gene. Germline trimming cut 1 base from V and 7 bases from J; bases unmatched to any gene: 7. The CDR3 contains 16 residues. The CDR3 here is CASSQVGGLAGREQYF. As DNA, the CDR3 is TGCGCCAGCAGCCAAGTGGGGGGACTAGCGGGAAGGGAGCAGTACTTC.

This clonotype occurred many times. The rearrangement uses TRBV29-1 and TRBJ1-2; tentative D call: TRBD1 (5 bases). Germline-derived CDR1 and CDR2 are SQVTM and ANQGSEA. The CDR3 sequence is 13 residues long. Trimming took off 6 bases at V and 4 bases at J, with 15 bases between the two ends. CDR3 in DNA: TGCAGCGTGGGAGACAGAGAACCCTATGGCTACACCTTC. Its translation: CSVGDREPYGYTF.

This clonotype was found a few times. This chain connects TRBV12-3 or TRBV12-4 to TRBJ2-5, with TRBD1 matching over 9 bases. The V gene end was trimmed by 5 bases and the J gene end by 4 bases; junction bases not matched to a gene: 8. CDR3 length: 15 residues. The CDR3 bases are TGTGCCAGCAGTCCAGGGGACAGGGTTTTAGAGACCCAGTACTTC. Residues: CASSPGDRVLETQYF.

The chain has TRBV6-1 and TRBJ2-4, with TRBD2 identical over 8 bases. Trimming removed 5 bases from V and 8 bases from J; junction bases left unmatched: 5. The CDR3 consists of 13 residues. CDR1 and CDR2 from the germline V gene are MNHNS and SASEGT. The CDR3 sequence: CASSHGGVDIQYF. CDR3 bases: TGTGCCAGCAGTCACGGGGGGGTAGACATTCAGTACTTC.

This clonotype came up a few times. The rearrangement joins TRBV6-5 to TRBJ1-2, with no clear D. The germline V and J ends were trimmed by 6 bases and 4 bases, with 18 bases remaining between them. The germline V gene has CDR1 MNHEY and CDR2 SVGAGI. The CDR3 runs 15 residues. CDR3 coding DNA: TGTGCCAGCAGGGACGGAAACTCGAGGGTCTATGGCTACACCTTC. Translation: CASRDGNSRVYGYTF.

This clonotype has more than one count but fewer than ten. The chain links TRBV7-6 to TRBJ2-7, with D possibly TRBD1 on 6 matching bases. CDR1 and CDR2 from the germline V gene are SGHVS and FNYEAQ. The ends were cut back, 7 bases at V and 0 bases at J, with 13 bases in the middle. The CDR3 totals 14 residues. This CDR3 is CASTGTPSSYEQYF. The DNA for the CDR3 is TGTGCCAGCACCGGGACACCCAGCTCCTACGAGCAGTACTTC.

This clonotype was seen many times. The DNA of the CDR3 is TGTGCCAGCAGCTTAGGGGCGGGACGGTCCTACAATGAGCAGTTCTTC. This sequence encodes CASSLGAGRSYNEQFF. V usage is TRBV7-2 and J usage is TRBJ2-1; weak D call: TRBD2 (6 bases). V was shortened by 1 base and J by 1 base, with 11 bases between the two germline ends. The CDR3 contains 16 residues. From germline, CDR1 is SGHTA and CDR2 FQGNSA.

This clonotype was seen a single time. The chain employs TRBV6-1 and TRBJ1-5; no reliable D call. There are 12 residues in the CDR3. The V gene lost 7 bases and the J gene lost 5 bases, with 9 bases spanning the gap. Per germline, CDR1 MNHNS and CDR2 SASEGT. The DNA of the CDR3 is TGTGCCAGCAAGGGAAGCGATCAGCCCCAGCATTTT. Translated, it gives CASKGSDQPQHF.

This clonotype showed up just a few times. Germline and junction disagree at one end, which may indicate a read error. The V gene is TRBV7-2, the J gene TRBJ2-2; perhaps TRBD2 as D (5 bases). In germline, CDR1 is SGHTA, CDR2 FQGNSA. The CDR3 spans 15 residues. The DNA for the CDR3 is TGTCCCAGCAGCGCCCGGACTTCGAACACCGGGGAGCTGTTTTTT. This sequence encodes CPSSARTSNTGELFF. Full variable domain (outside the CDR3, taken from reference TRBV7-2 and TRBJ2-2): GAGVSQSPSNKVTEKGKDVELRCDPISGHTALYWYRQSLGQGLEFLIYFQGNSAPDKSGLPSDRFSAERTGGSVSTLTIQRTQQEDSAVYLCPSSARTSNTGELFFGEGSRLTVL.

The chain combines TRBV2 with TRBJ1-2; 11 bases align to TRBD1. Per the germline V gene, CDR1 is SNHLY and CDR2 is FYNNEI. V lost 3 bases to trimming and J lost 5 bases; unmatched junction nucleotides: 8. The CDR3 has 16 residues. The chain's CDR3 is CASSERPDRGLYGYTF. In nucleotides, the CDR3 is TGTGCCAGCAGTGAGCGACCGGACAGGGGGCTGTATGGCTACACCTTC.

Details on this clonotype: A read error may account for a junction end that differs from germline. This rearrangement joins TRBV28 to TRBJ2-5; TRBD2 agrees at 11 bases. The length of the CDR3 is 18 residues. The germline V gene encodes CDR1 MDHEN and CDR2 SYDVKM. As DNA, the CDR3 is TGTGCCGGCAGTTTAGTGGGGGCTAGCGGGGGGCTACAAGAGACCCAGTACTTC. It codes for CAGSLVGASGGLQETQYF.

This clonotype was seen a handful of times. The chain employs TRBV15 and TRBJ2-1; D perhaps matches TRBD2 (5 bases). V was shortened by 9 bases and J by 6 bases, with 18 bases between the two germline ends. The CDR3 totals 14 residues. The germline V gene has CDR1 LNHNV and CDR2 YYDKDF (reference sequence). The CDR3 sequence is CATSPGSGANEQFF. In DNA form, the CDR3 reads TGTGCCACTAGCCCGGGGTCTGGAGCCAATGAGCAGTTCTTC.

This chain uses TRBV20-1 with TRBJ1-1, with TRBD1 matching over 7 bases. After removal of 6 bases from V and 3 bases from J, the junction contained 4 bases not matched to a gene. CDR3 length: 12 amino acids. The germline CDR1 and CDR2 sequences are DFQATT and SNEGSKA (reference sequence). The CDR3, as DNA: TGCAGTGCCAAGACAGGGCACACTGAAGCTTTCTTT. This translates into CSAKTGHTEAFF.

Comments on this clonotype: A read error may explain this, as a much larger clone is one base away. The gene calls are TRBV15 and TRBJ2-7; 10 bases agree with TRBD1. Germline V lookup: CDR1 LNHNV, CDR2 YYDKDF (reference sequence). Germline trimming cut 9 bases from V and 7 bases from J; bases unmatched to any gene: 15. The CDR3 contains 15 residues. CDR3 nucleotides: TGTGCCACGAACCACCCGGGACAGGGGACTCGGGAGCAGTACTTC. Amino acid sequence: CATNHPGQGTREQYF.

V gene TRBV5-1 combines with J gene TRBJ1-2; possible D gene TRBD1, 6 bases. The CDR3 has 15 residues. The germline V and J ends were trimmed by 4 bases and 5 bases, with 18 bases remaining between them. The germline gives CDR1 SGHRS, CDR2 YFSETQ. The CDR3 DNA sequence: TGCGCCAGCAGCCCAGGGGTGGCAGGGCGATATGGCTACACCTTC. Amino acids: CASSPGVAGRYGYTF. The full variable domain, rest sourced from reference TRBV5-1 and TRBJ1-2, is KAGVTQTPRYLIKTRGQQVTLSCSPISGHRSVSWYQQTPGQGLQFLFEYFSETQRNKGNFPGRFSGRQFSNSRSEMNVSTLELGDSALYLCASSPGVAGRYGYTFGSGTRLTVV.

As to this clonotype: At one of its ends the junction is not consistent with the germline gene, which may arise from a read error. The gene calls are TRBV28 and TRBJ2-3; 7 nucleotides agree with TRBD2. Germline CDR1 and CDR2: MDHEN and SYDVKM. This CDR3 region has 17 residues. CDR3 amino acids: CVSSLEEAGVLSDTQYF. The CDR3 region has the DNA TGTGTCAGCAGTTTAGAAGAGGCGGGAGTCTTGTCAGATACGCAGTATTTT.

CDR3 in DNA: TGTGCCACCAGTGATCCCTCCGGGACTAGCGGCGGTGAGCAGTTCTTC. Its protein is CATSDPSGTSGGEQFF. The chain joins TRBV24-1 to TRBJ2-1, with 11 positions matching TRBD2. The junction had 9 bases not matched to a gene; V was cut back by 3 bases and J by 9 bases. The germline V gene has CDR1 KGHDR and CDR2 SFDVKD. This CDR3 region has 16 residues.

This sequence joins TRBV14 and TRBJ2-1; a weak D match, TRBD2 (5 bases). Germline values: CDR1 SGHDN, CDR2 FVKESK. V lost 10 bases, J lost 5 bases, and 18 bases lay in between. The CDR3 spans 14 residues. CDR3 coding DNA: TGTGCCAACAACTTGTTGGGGAGAGACAATGAGCAGTTCTTC. It yields the protein CANNLLGRDNEQFF. Full variable domain (outside the CDR3, taken from reference TRBV14 and TRBJ2-1): EAGVTQFPSHSVIEKGQTVTLRCDPISGHDNLYWYRRVMGKEIKFLLHFVKESKQDESGMPNNRFLAERTGGTYSTLKVQPAELEDSGVYFCANNLLGRDNEQFFGPGTRLTVL.

This clonotype has only one observation. V usage is TRBV28 and J usage is TRBJ2-3; 8 bases are a match to TRBD2. CDR1 and CDR2 from the germline V gene are MDHEN and SYDVKM. The CDR3 is made up of 15 amino acids. V lost 5 bases to trimming and J lost 2 bases; unmatched junction nucleotides: 6. The CDR3 nucleotides read TGTGCCAGCAGTGACCGAGGACTAGCCACAGATACGCAGTATTTT. Protein sequence: CASSDRGLATDTQYF.

This clonotype showed up many times. The rearrangement joins TRBV12-3 or TRBV12-4 to TRBJ2-1; D not resolved. CDR3 size: 14 residues. Trimming took off 8 bases at V and 8 bases at J, with 19 bases between the two ends. In DNA, the CDR3 is TGTGCCAGCGGAGACTTATCCTACAAGGATGAGCAGTTCTTC. This sequence encodes CASGDLSYKDEQFF.